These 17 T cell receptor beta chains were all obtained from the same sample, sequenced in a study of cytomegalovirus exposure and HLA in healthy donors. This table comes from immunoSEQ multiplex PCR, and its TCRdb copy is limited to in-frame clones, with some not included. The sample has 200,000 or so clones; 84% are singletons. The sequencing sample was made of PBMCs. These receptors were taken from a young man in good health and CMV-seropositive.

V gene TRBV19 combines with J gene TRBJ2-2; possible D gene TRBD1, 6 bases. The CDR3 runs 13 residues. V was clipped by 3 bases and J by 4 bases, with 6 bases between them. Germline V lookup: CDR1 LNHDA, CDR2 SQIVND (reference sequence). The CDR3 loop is CASSIRGTGELFF. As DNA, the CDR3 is TGTGCCAGTAGTATCAGGGGCACCGGGGAGCTGTTTTTT.

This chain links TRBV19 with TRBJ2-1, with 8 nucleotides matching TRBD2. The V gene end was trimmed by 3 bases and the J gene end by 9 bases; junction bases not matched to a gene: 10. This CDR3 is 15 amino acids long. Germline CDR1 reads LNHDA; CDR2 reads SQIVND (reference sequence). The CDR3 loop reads CASSIVAGRSGEQFF. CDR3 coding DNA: TGTGCCAGTAGTATCGTAGCGGGAAGATCGGGTGAGCAGTTCTTC.

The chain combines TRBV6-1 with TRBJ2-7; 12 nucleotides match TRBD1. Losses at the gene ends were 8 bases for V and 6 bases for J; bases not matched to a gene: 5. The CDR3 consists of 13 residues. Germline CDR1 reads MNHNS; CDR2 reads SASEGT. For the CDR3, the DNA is TGTGCCAGCCAGGGACAGGGGGCTAGCGAGCAGTACTTC. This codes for CASQGQGASEQYF.

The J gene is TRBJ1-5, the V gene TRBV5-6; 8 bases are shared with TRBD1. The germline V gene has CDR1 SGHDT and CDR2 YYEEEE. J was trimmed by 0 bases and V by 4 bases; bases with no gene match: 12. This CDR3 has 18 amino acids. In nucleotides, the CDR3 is TGTGCCAGCAGCCGGACAGGGCTAATACCGTCTAGCAATCAGCCCCAGCATTTT. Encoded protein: CASSRTGLIPSSNQPQHF.

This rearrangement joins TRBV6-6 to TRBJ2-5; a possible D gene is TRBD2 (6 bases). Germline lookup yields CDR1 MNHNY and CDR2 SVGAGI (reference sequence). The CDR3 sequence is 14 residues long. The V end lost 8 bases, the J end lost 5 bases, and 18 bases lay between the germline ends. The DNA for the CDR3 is TGTGCCAGCCGTTGGGAGGAAGGGTGGGAGACCCAGTACTTC. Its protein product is CASRWEEGWETQYF.

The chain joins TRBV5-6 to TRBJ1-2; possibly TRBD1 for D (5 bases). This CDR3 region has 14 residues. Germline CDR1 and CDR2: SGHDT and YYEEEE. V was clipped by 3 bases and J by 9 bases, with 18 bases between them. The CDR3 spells CASSSYGQGIRYTF. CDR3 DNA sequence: TGTGCCAGCAGCTCCTATGGGCAGGGCATTCGCTACACCTTC.

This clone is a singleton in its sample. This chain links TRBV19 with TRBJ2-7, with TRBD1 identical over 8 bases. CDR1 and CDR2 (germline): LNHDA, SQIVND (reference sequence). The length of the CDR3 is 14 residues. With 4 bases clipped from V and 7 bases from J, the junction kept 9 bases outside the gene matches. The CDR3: CASSTWGQAGEQYF. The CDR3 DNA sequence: TGTGCCAGTAGTACCTGGGGACAGGCTGGGGAGCAGTACTTC. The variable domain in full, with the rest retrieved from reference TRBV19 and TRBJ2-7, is DGGITQSPKYLFRKEGQNVTLSCEQNLNHDAMYWYRQDPGQGLRLIYYSQIVNDFQKGDIAEGYSVSREKKESFPLTVTSAQKNPTAFYLCASSTWGQAGEQYFGPGTRLTVT.

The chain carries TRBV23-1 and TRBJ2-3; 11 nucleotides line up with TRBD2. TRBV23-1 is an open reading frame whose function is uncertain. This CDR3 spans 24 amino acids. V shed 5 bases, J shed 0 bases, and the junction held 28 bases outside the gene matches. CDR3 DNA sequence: TGCGCCAGCAGTACCCCGGGACAGGAGTTTGGCACTAGCGGGAGTTCGGCTAGCACAGATACGCAGTATTTT. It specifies CASSTPGQEFGTSGSSASTDTQYF.

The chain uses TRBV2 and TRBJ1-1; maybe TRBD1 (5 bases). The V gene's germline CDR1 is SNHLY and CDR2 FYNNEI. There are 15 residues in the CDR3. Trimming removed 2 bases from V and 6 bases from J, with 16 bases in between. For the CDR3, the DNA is TGTGCCAGCAGTGAATTTTCTCGTAGGGGATCTGAAGCTTTCTTT. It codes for CASSEFSRRGSEAFF.

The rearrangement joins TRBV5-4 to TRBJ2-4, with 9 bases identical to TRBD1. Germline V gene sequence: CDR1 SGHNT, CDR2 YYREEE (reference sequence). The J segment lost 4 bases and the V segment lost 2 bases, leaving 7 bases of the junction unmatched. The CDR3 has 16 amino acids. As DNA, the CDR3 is TGTGCCAGCAGCTTAAGTCTAGGACAGGGGAAAAACATTCAGTACTTC. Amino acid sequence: CASSLSLGQGKNIQYF.

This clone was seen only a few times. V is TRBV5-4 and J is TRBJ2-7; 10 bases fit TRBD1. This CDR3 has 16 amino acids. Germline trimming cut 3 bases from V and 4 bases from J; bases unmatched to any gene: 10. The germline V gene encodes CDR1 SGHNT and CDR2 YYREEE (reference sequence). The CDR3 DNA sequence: TGTGCCAGCAGCTCGGGACAGGGGATAGGACGGTACGAGCAGTACTTC. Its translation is CASSSGQGIGRYEQYF.

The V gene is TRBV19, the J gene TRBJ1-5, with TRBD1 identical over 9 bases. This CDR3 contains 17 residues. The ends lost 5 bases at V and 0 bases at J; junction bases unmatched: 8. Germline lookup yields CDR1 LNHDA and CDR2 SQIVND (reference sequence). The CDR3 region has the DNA TGTGCCAGTAGTCCGGACAGGGGAGGATATAGCAATCAGCCCCAGCATTTT. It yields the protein CASSPDRGGYSNQPQHF.

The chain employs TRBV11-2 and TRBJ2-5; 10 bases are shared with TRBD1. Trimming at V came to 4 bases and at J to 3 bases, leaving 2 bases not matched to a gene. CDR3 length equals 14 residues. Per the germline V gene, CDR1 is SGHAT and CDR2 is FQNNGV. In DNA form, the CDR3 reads TGTGCCAGCAGCTCGGACAGGGGGAAAGAGACCCAGTACTTC. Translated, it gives CASSSDRGKETQYF.

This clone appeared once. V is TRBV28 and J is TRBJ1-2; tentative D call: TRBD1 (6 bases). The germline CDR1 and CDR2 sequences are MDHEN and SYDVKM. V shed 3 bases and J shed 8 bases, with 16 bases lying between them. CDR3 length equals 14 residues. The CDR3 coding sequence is TGTGCCAGCAGTTTTAGACAGGTACGGCGCGGCTACACCTTC. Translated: CASSFRQVRRGYTF.

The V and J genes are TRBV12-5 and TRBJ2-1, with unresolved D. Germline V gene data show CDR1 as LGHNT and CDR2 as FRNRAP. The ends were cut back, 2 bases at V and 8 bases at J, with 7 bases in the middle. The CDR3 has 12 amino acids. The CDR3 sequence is CASGLIIDEQFF. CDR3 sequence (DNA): TGTGCTAGTGGTTTGATTATAGATGAGCAGTTCTTC.

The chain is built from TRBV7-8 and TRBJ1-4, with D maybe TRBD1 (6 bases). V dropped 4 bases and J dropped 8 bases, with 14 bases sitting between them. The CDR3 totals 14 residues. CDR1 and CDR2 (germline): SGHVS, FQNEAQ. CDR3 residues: CASSSQGQTEKLFF. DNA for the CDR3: TGTGCCAGCAGCTCCCAAGGACAGACAGAAAAACTGTTTTTT.

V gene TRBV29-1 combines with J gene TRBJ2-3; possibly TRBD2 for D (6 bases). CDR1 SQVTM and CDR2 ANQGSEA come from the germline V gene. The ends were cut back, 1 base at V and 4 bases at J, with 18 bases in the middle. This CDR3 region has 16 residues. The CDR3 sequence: CSVEGPGLSASDTQYF. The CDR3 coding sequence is TGCAGCGTTGAAGGCCCGGGACTTAGTGCATCAGATACGCAGTATTTT.